This T cell receptor beta chain was recovered during a study of cytomegalovirus exposure and HLA in healthy donors. PCR amplification relied on 60 Vbeta primers (plus 13 Jbeta primers). Clones were sequenced by immunoSEQ multiplex PCR, and TCRdb holds only the in-frame ones, with some missing. The repertoire holds about 190,000 clones, about 85% seen once, with about 1.6% in the top ten. On this clone itself: Its target is not known.

Trimming pared 6 bases from V and 3 bases from J, leaving 12 bases between. Germline values: CDR1 MNHEY, CDR2 SVGAGI. CDR3 size: 13 residues. Study-wide results and limits: Compared with the approximately 700-donor mean, an Asian-associated ancestry cluster reportedly had fewer N-insertions, according to a later analysis. Later analysis placed DRB1 highest and HLA-C lowest in TCR association rates, which differed by HLA locus.

The source of this sequence is a woman aged 50 to 60 in good health and CMV-seronegative. The rearrangement joins TRBV6-5 to TRBJ2-7; maybe TRBD1 (6 bases). Sequencing input: PBMCs. CDR3 DNA: TGTGCCAGCAGCCCGAGGGGGTTCTACGAGCAGTACTTC. This translates into CASSPRGFYEQYF.